These 22 T cell receptor beta chains originate from one sample sequenced in a study of T cells after yellow fever vaccination. Via MiXCR, TCRdb re-called the 5' RACE reads, giving one row per CDR3 protein. The sample contains tens of thousands of distinct CDR3 sequences, 7.4% of which appear only once. The sample here was CD8+ T cells sorted from PBMCs, taken roughly 15 days after the first yellow fever vaccination. The source is a man aged 18 to 30 who received the YFV17D yellow fever vaccine.

This clonotype was seen at least ten times. V is TRBV4-3 and J is TRBJ2-1, with TRBD1 matching 7 bases. The germline CDR1 and CDR2 sequences are LGHNA and YSLEER. The CDR3 loop spans 17 amino acids. The ends lost 5 bases at V and 1 base at J; junction bases unmatched: 11. The CDR3 bases are TGCGCCAGCAGCGGAGACAGGGCGTTCAGGTCCTACAATGAGCAGTTCTTC. The encoded protein is CASSGDRAFRSYNEQFF.

Worth noting for this clonotype: Since a much larger clone is just one base distant, this may be a read error. V usage is TRBV1 and J usage is TRBJ2-7; the listed D gene, TRBD2, was not tested against the DNA. TRBV1 is a pseudogene locus. The CDR3 is made up of 15 amino acids. The CDR3 protein is CTSSQTAGETYEQYF. In DNA form, the CDR3 reads TGCACCAGCAGCCAGACAGCGGGTGAAACCTACGAGCAGTACTTC.

The J gene is TRBJ2-3, the V gene TRBV4-1; D may correspond to TRBD1 or TRBD2 (5 bases each). This CDR3 region has 15 residues. Between the trimmed V and J ends, which lost 0 bases and 4 bases, there was a span of 11 bases. Germline CDR1 is MGHRA and CDR2 is YSYEKL. CDR3 bases: TGCGCCAGCAGCCAAGAGGGACGGTCTGCAGATACGCAGTATTTT. Its translation is CASSQEGRSADTQYF.

This clonotype occurred many times. This sequence joins TRBV10-2 and TRBJ2-1; 7 bases map to TRBD2. Germline lookup yields CDR1 WSHSY and CDR2 SAAADI. This CDR3 comprises 14 residues. V was clipped by 10 bases and J by 0 bases; unmatched bases: 6. CDR3 DNA sequence: TGCGCCACTATCAGCGGGGACTCCTACAATGAGCAGTTCTTC. Protein: CATISGDSYNEQFF.

This clonotype was observed at least ten times. V gene TRBV6-5 combines with J gene TRBJ2-5; D gene uncertain. Per germline, CDR1 MNHEY and CDR2 SVGAGI. The CDR3 loop spans 12 amino acids. The germline V and J ends were trimmed by 6 bases and 1 base, with 6 bases remaining between them. CDR3 sequence: CASRDGQETQYF. The CDR3 DNA sequence: TGTGCCAGCAGGGATGGCCAAGAGACCCAGTACTTC.

In its sample, this clonotype was seen many times. The CDR3 is CSVEDTGYEQYF. The CDR3 region has the DNA TGCAGCGTTGAGGACACCGGCTACGAGCAGTACTTC. The chain recombines TRBV29-1 with TRBJ2-7; the D gene is possibly TRBD1 (5 bases). The CDR3 totals 12 residues. Germline CDR1 is SQVTM and CDR2 is ANQGSEA. Trimming removed 3 bases from V and 3 bases from J, with 9 bases in between.

At least ten counts were recorded for this clonotype. This chain connects TRBV7-3 to TRBJ2-3; D assignment may be TRBD1 or TRBD2 (6 bases each). The germline V and J ends were trimmed by 4 bases and 1 base, with 9 bases remaining between them. Germline values: CDR1 SGHTA, CDR2 FQGTGA. The CDR3 has 14 residues. The CDR3 protein is CASSWRGGTDTQYF. The CDR3 nucleotides are TGTGCCAGCAGCTGGAGGGGGGGCACAGATACGCAGTATTTT.

This clonotype was found a few times. The gene calls are TRBV19 and TRBJ1-4; possibly TRBD1 for D (5 bases). The CDR3 loop spans 15 amino acids. V lost 2 bases and J lost 8, with 15 bases in between. CDR1 and CDR2 from the germline V gene are LNHDA and SQIVND (reference sequence). CDR3 DNA: TGTGCCAGTAGTATATCGTGGGACGTCGGGGAAAAACTGTTTTTT. Translating it yields CASSISWDVGEKLFF.

In this sample, this clonotype turned up many times. This chain joins TRBV4-1 and TRBJ1-4; no firm D call. This CDR3 contains 17 residues. Trimming removed 0 bases from V and 8 bases from J, with 19 bases in between. The V gene's germline CDR1 is MGHRA and CDR2 YSYEKL. In DNA form, the CDR3 reads TGCGCCAGCAGCCAAGAAGGGTTAGTGGGCAGTAAAGAAAAACTGTTTTTT. Protein: CASSQEGLVGSKEKLFF.

This clonotype was picked up many times. The chain uses TRBV4-3 and TRBJ2-5; D may be TRBD1 or TRBD2 (5 bases each). There are 16 residues in the CDR3. In germline, CDR1 is LGHNA, CDR2 YSLEER. The ends were cut back, 0 bases at V and 2 bases at J, with 13 bases in the middle. The CDR3 loop is CASSQDGTSRQETQYF. The CDR3 DNA reads as TGCGCCAGCAGCCAAGATGGGACGTCCCGACAAGAGACCCAGTACTTC.

This clonotype came up a few times. The chain is built from TRBV20-1 and TRBJ1-1; D unclear. The CDR3 runs 16 residues. Germline CDR1 is DFQATT and CDR2 is SNEGSKA (reference sequence). Trimming removed 3 bases from V and 1 base from J, with 18 bases in between. The CDR3 region has the DNA TGCAGTGCTAGGGTCCCCGGGAGGGTGTCGAACACTGAAGCTTTCTTT. Translating gives CSARVPGRVSNTEAFF.

The sample holds a few counts of this clonotype. The chain is built from TRBV3-1 and TRBJ2-7; 7 bases agree with TRBD1. This CDR3 comprises 15 residues. Germline values: CDR1 LGHDT, CDR2 YNNKEL (reference sequence). Trimming at V came to 0 bases and at J to 2 bases, leaving 4 bases not matched to a gene. CDR3 sequence: CASSQDWGQTYEQYV. The CDR3 DNA sequence: TGTGCCAGCAGCCAAGATTGGGGACAGACCTACGAGCAGTACGTC.

Many counts were recorded for this clonotype. The CDR3 loop reads CASSFGETQYF. For the CDR3, the DNA is TGTGCCAGCAGTTTCGGGGAGACCCAGTACTTC. The J gene is TRBJ2-5, the V gene TRBV12-3 or TRBV12-4; D remains ambiguous. V lost 3 bases and J lost 5, with 4 bases in between. CDR3 length equals 11 residues.

This clonotype occurred a few times. The chain uses TRBV2 and TRBJ2-5, with D possibly being TRBD1 (6 bases). This CDR3 has 11 residues. Trimming took 11 bases from V and 5 from J, leaving 12 bases between them. Germline values: CDR1 SNHLY, CDR2 FYNNEI. The CDR3 reads CAGGWHETQYF. CDR3 bases: TGTGCCGGGGGCTGGCACGAGACCCAGTACTTC. The complete variable domain, with remaining parts taken from reference TRBV2 and TRBJ2-5, reads EPEVTQTPSHQVTQMGQEVILRCVPISNHLYFYWYRQILGQKVEFLVSFYNNEISEKSEIFDDQFSVERPDGSNFTLKIRSTKLEDSAMYFCAGGWHETQYFGPGTRLLVL.

This clonotype has ten or more counts. V usage is TRBV3-1 and J usage is TRBJ2-3, with 11 nucleotides matching TRBD1. After removal of 2 bases from V and 6 bases from J, the junction contained 10 bases not matched to a gene. Per the germline V gene, CDR1 is LGHDT and CDR2 is YNNKEL (reference sequence). The CDR3 spans 17 residues. The CDR3 bases are TGTGCCAGCAGCCAACACCTCGGGACAGGGGGAGCCGATACGCAGTATTTT. Residues: CASSQHLGTGGADTQYF.

This clonotype was seen ten or more times. This chain joins TRBV7-6 and TRBJ2-5; the D gene could be TRBD1 or TRBD2 (6 bases each). CDR1 is SGHVS and CDR2 is FNYEAQ in the germline V gene. The CDR3 totals 14 residues. Trimming removed 5 bases at V and 5 bases at J, with 15 bases between. The CDR3 bases are TGTGCCAGCAGCGGGGGGCAATTGTGGGAGACCCAGTACTTC. It yields the protein CASSGGQLWETQYF.

CDR3 residues: CASRGHQETQYF. CDR3 nucleotide sequence: TGTGCCAGCAGGGGACATCAAGAGACCCAGTACTTC. The chain joins TRBV27 to TRBJ2-5, with a tentative D call TRBD1 (6 bases). Trimming took off 6 bases at V and 2 bases at J, with 7 bases between the two ends. CDR3 length: 12 residues. Germline CDR1 and CDR2: MNHEY and SMNVEV (reference sequence).

This clonotype has a count of ten or more. The rearrangement links TRBV2 to TRBJ1-3, with 7 positions matching TRBD1. The J segment lost 3 bases and the V segment lost 3 bases, leaving 5 bases of the junction unmatched. The CDR3 sequence is 15 residues long. Per germline, CDR1 SNHLY and CDR2 FYNNEI. The CDR3 reads CASSDRGTDGNTIYF. CDR3 in DNA: TGTGCCAGCAGTGACCGCGGGACAGATGGAAACACCATATATTTT.

This sequence joins TRBV6-1 and TRBJ2-1; D may correspond to TRBD1 or TRBD2 (5 bases each). Trimming shortened V by 6 bases and J by 0 bases, and 15 bases separated the two germline ends. The CDR3 has 16 residues. Germline CDR1 is MNHNS and CDR2 is SASEGT. The CDR3 loop is CASRRESGSSYNEQFF. The CDR3 DNA follows: TGTGCCAGCAGAAGAGAGTCAGGGAGCTCCTACAATGAGCAGTTCTTC.

Many counts were recorded for this clonotype. V usage is TRBV10-3 and J usage is TRBJ1-1, with a tentative D call TRBD1 (5 bases). The germline V gene has CDR1 ENHRY and CDR2 SYGVKD. CDR3 length: 13 residues. V was shortened by 3 bases and J by 7 bases, with 12 bases between the two germline ends. The CDR3 loop reads CAISEWTLGEAFF. CDR3 bases: TGTGCCATCAGTGAATGGACACTGGGTGAAGCTTTCTTT.

This clonotype was seen many times. The chain has TRBV4-1 and TRBJ1-2; the match to TRBD1 covers 9 bases. The CDR3 totals 16 residues. Trimming cost V 4 bases and J 4 bases; bases outside gene matches: 10. Germline lookup yields CDR1 MGHRA and CDR2 YSYEKL. This CDR3 reads CASSPPGQGRGYGYTF. CDR3 bases: TGCGCCAGCAGCCCTCCGGGACAGGGCCGAGGCTATGGCTACACCTTC.

At least ten counts were recorded for this clonotype. V is TRBV15 and J is TRBJ2-7; tentative D call: TRBD1 (6 bases). Trimming pared 5 bases from V and 2 bases from J, leaving 13 bases between. The length of the CDR3 is 14 residues. CDR1 and CDR2 (germline): LNHNV, YYDKDF (reference sequence). In nucleotides, the CDR3 is TGTGCCACCAGCCAGGGGACAAGAACCTACGAGCAGTACGTC. Encoded protein: CATSQGTRTYEQYV.